Listed here is a single TCR beta chain. Its target is not known. Generated by immunoSEQ multiplex PCR, the TCRdb table keeps only in-frame clones and is missing some. The sample consists of over 200,000 clones, approximately 80% of them appearing once. The source of the sample is a study of cytomegalovirus exposure and HLA in healthy donors. Study information: The 120 or so validation repertoires and the 666 first-cohort repertoires shared a platform, a later analysis reported.

Study outcomes and limitations: Many donors shared some public TCRs, even though most TCR sequences were rare. It was about 150 TCR beta chains that were listed as cytomegalovirus-associated. Among the CMV-associated chains, a few were confirmed in vitro as specific for CMV antigens.

Trimming cost V 5 bases and J 3 bases, with 14 bases left between them. This CDR3 contains 14 residues. Germline V gene sequence: CDR1 SGHTA, CDR2 FQGNSA. The clonotype comes from a woman aged 25 to 45 in good health and CMV-seropositive. V usage is TRBV7-2 and J usage is TRBJ2-7; D gene ambiguous. The sequencing input was PBMCs. The CDR3: CASSPGTNNYEQYF. The CDR3 nucleotides read TGTGCCAGCAGCCCCGGAACCAATAACTACGAGCAGTACTTC.